This T cell receptor (beta chain) is from a study of blood T cell repertoires in COVID-19. Study-level information: Acute and convalescent COVID-19 samples came from the United States, Italy and Spain. The analysed material was cDNA or gDNA that came from T cells, B-cell-depleted T cells, or PBMCs.

The V end lost 3 bases, the J end lost 0 bases, and 16 bases lay between the germline ends. This CDR3 comprises 16 residues. Germline V gene data show CDR1 as SGHNT and CDR2 as YYREEE (reference sequence). In the authors' methods: Reference gene primer amplification in the assay estimated nucleated cell counts. Profiling relied on immunoSEQ multiplex PCR, and the TCRdb table lists in-frame clones only, not all of them. V, J and clone size are taken as reported in that table, and D and trimming were inferred from the DNA itself. The sample shows over 350,000 clones, more than 85% of them seen only once.

Sequencing was carried out using peripheral blood. The chain couples TRBV5-4 to TRBJ2-7, with a tentative D call TRBD2 (6 bases). The clonotype comes from a woman aged 25 to 39 with acute or convalescent COVID-19. This chain's CDR3 is CASSSRGRGSSYEQYF. In DNA form, the CDR3 reads TGTGCCAGCAGCTCACGTGGCCGGGGGAGCTCCTACGAGCAGTACTTC.